The 20 T cell receptor delta chains in this list originate from one sample, sequenced in a study of gamma-delta T cells after stem cell transplantation. TCRdb re-called clones from the RT-PCR reads via CATT. The data hold about 10,000 delta-chain clones, with roughly 1.3% observed a single time. Material for sequencing was gamma-delta T cells. The receptors were gathered from a human donor. It is not recorded whose cells these are; they may come from a transplant donor.

Points on this clone: TCRdb's protein, taken from a much larger clone, differs from this DNA's translation at residue 7, likely owing to a read error; the protein displayed comes from the DNA. This chain uses TRDV2 with TRDJ1; D is possibly TRDD3 (5 bases). CDR1 is GEAIGNYY, CDR2 EKD, per germline. The CDR3 runs to 17 residues. Trimming stripped 0 bases from V and 1 base from J, with 17 bases between. CDR3 in amino acids: CACDTLVDIRGTDKLIF. The DNA for the CDR3 is TGTGCCTGTGACACCCTGGTGGATATCCGCGGCACCGATAAACTCATCTTT.

This clone has ten or more counts. Different DNA sequences within this sample yield the same CDR3. V gene TRDV2 combines with J gene TRDJ1, with D perhaps matching TRDD3 (7 bases). V was cut by 2 bases and J by 0 bases, with 21 bases left in between. CDR3 length: 18 amino acids. Per germline, CDR1 GEAIGNYY and CDR2 EKD. The CDR3 DNA sequence: TGTGCCTGTGACAATCTATCTGGGGGTCCTACATACACCGATAAACTCATCTTT. Residues: CACDNLSGGPTYTDKLIF.

This clone has at least ten counts. V and J are TRDV2 and TRDJ3; 13 bases match TRDD3. The CDR3 totals 19 residues. The V and J ends lost 3 bases and 2 bases, in that order; junction bases with no gene match: 6. Germline-derived CDR1 and CDR2 are GEAIGNYY and EKD. CDR3 residues: CACDLTGGYVTWDTRQMFF. DNA for the CDR3: TGTGCCTGTGACCTTACTGGGGGATACGTCACCTGGGACACCCGACAGATGTTTTTC.

This chain joins TRDV2 and TRDJ3, with 13 bases fitting TRDD3. V lost 5 bases, J lost 0 bases, and 18 bases stayed unmatched. Germline assignment: CDR1 GEAIGNYY and CDR2 EKD. This CDR3 is built from 23 residues. The CDR3, as DNA: TGTGCCTGTGCCGGACTGGGGGATACGCAGGCAGGATTAGACTCCTGGGACACCCGACAGATGTTTTTC. This encodes CACAGLGDTQAGLDSWDTRQMFF.

Concerning this clone itself: The protein given by TCRdb reflects a much larger clone and differs at residue 11 from this DNA's translation, likely from a read error; the protein shown is the DNA's translation. The chain uses TRDV2 and TRDJ1, with D perhaps TRDD3 (5 bases). The CDR3 is made up of 14 amino acids. CDR1 is GEAIGNYY, CDR2 EKD, per germline. The CDR3 nucleotides read TGTGCCTGTGACACCGTCGGGAGTGGTGATACACTCATCTTT. This gives the protein CACDTVGSGDTLIF.

The table lists this clone with many counts. Other DNA sequences in this specimen translate into the identical CDR3. The chain joins TRDV2 to TRDJ1, with TRDD3 identical over 8 bases. The CDR3 spans 15 residues. V trimming: 4 bases; J trimming: 0 bases; junction bases outside the gene matches: 6. The germline V gene has CDR1 GEAIGNYY and CDR2 EKD. The CDR3 coding sequence is TGTGCCTGTGATCCACTGGGGGGTTACACCGATAAACTCATCTTT. The encoded protein is CACDPLGGYTDKLIF.

This clone was picked up a small number of times. The protein given by TCRdb reflects a much larger clone and differs at residue 5 from this DNA's translation, likely from a read error; the protein shown is the DNA's translation. This sequence joins TRDV2 and TRDJ1; 9 bases fit TRDD3. V was pared by 3 bases and J by 0 bases, with 10 bases of the junction left unmatched. This CDR3 has 17 amino acids. Germline CDR1 GEAIGNYY, CDR2 EKD. CDR3 coding DNA: TGTGCCTGTGACGCCGTGGGGGATAAAACGTACACCGATAAACTCATCTTT. Its translation: CACDAVGDKTYTDKLIF.

The J gene is TRDJ1, the V gene TRDV2; 11 bases map to TRDD3. Trimming took 0 bases from V and 4 from J; bases not matched to a gene: 3. The germline CDR1 and CDR2 sequences are GEAIGNYY and EKD. CDR3 length: 15 amino acids. The CDR3 DNA sequence: TGTGCCTGTGACACCGTGGGGGATACGGACGATAAACTCATCTTT. Encoded protein: CACDTVGDTDDKLIF.

As to this clone: TCRdb's protein, taken from a much larger clone, differs from this DNA's translation at residue 5, likely owing to a read error; the protein displayed comes from the DNA. This chain connects TRDV2 to TRDJ1, with 11 bases matching TRDD3. The CDR3 has 18 amino acids. The ends lost 2 bases at V and 0 bases at J; junction bases unmatched: 10. Germline V CDR1 and CDR2: GEAIGNYY, EKD. CDR3 sequence: CACDNLGLGDTDTDKLIF. The DNA for the CDR3 is TGTGCCTGTGACAACCTTGGTCTGGGGGATACCGACACCGATAAACTCATCTTT.

This clone occurred a few times. TCRdb pairs this DNA with a much larger clone's protein that differs at residue 4, likely a read error; the protein shown was translated from the DNA. The chain has TRDV2 and TRDJ1; TRDD3 agrees at 10 bases. Germline loops: CDR1 GEAIGNYY, CDR2 EKD. The CDR3 has 18 amino acids. The CDR3 spells CACGTLRQGDTDDDKLIF. Here the CDR3 DNA reads TGTGCCTGTGGCACCCTTCGGCAGGGGGATACGGACGACGATAAACTCATCTTT.

This clone has more than one count but fewer than ten. With a much larger clone just one base away, this may be a read error. The chain couples TRDV2 to TRDJ1; D remains unclear. V was cut by 3 bases and J by 3 bases, with 13 bases left in between. CDR3 size: 14 residues. Germline V gene data show CDR1 as GEAIGNYY and CDR2 as EKD. The CDR3 spells CACDAILDADKLIF. In nucleotides, the CDR3 is TGTGCCTGTGACGCGATTCTGGATGCCGATAAACTCATCTTT.

Details on this clone: A far larger clone is a single base away, which makes a read error likely. The same CDR3 is also encoded by other DNA sequences in this sample. V is TRDV1 and J is TRDJ1; tentatively, D is TRDD3 (5 bases). Looked up from germline, CDR1 is TSWWSYY and CDR2 is QGS. The CDR3 loop spans 22 amino acids. The CDR3 here is CALGELGPGDRGRGPYTDKLIF. The CDR3 bases are TGTGCTCTTGGGGAACTAGGTCCTGGTGATCGGGGAAGGGGGCCGTACACCGATAAGCTCATCTTT.

The chain uses TRDV2 and TRDJ1; TRDD3 matches at 7 bases. CDR3 length: 18 amino acids. Unmatched junction bases numbered 12, after V lost 0 bases and J lost 0 bases. Germline lookup yields CDR1 GEAIGNYY and CDR2 EKD. The CDR3 nucleotides are TGTGCCTGTGACACCGTGGAGCTGGGGGTCGCGTACACCGATAAACTCATCTTT. This codes for CACDTVELGVAYTDKLIF.

Sample share makes this clone medium-sized. This rearrangement joins TRDV2 to TRDJ1; possible D gene TRDD3, 6 bases. This CDR3 is 16 amino acids long. Trimming shortened V by 8 bases and J by 4 bases, and 25 bases separated the two germline ends. The germline V gene encodes CDR1 GEAIGNYY and CDR2 EKD. The CDR3 here is CASSPVGMGLGDKLIF. DNA of the CDR3: TGTGCCTCCAGCCCGGTGGGGATGGGGCTGGGCGATAAACTCATCTTT.

This clone has more than one count but fewer than ten. TCRdb's entry gives the protein of a much larger clone, which mismatches this DNA's translation at residue 10, likely from a read error; the protein reported here is translated from the DNA. V and J are TRDV2 and TRDJ1, with 9 bases identical to TRDD3. V was pared by 1 base and J by 2 bases, with 13 bases of the junction left unmatched. The CDR3 has 18 residues. Germline lookup yields CDR1 GEAIGNYY and CDR2 EKD. The CDR3 protein is CACDTVNWGTTTTDKLIF. For the CDR3, the DNA is TGTGCCTGTGACACAGTGAACTGGGGGACCACGACGACCGATAAACTCATCTTT.

This clone has only a few counts. Only one base separates this from a far larger clonotype, so it likely reflects a read error. Other DNA sequences from this sample encode an identical CDR3 as well. The chain links TRDV2 to TRDJ1; 13 bases agree with TRDD3. After removal of 2 bases from V and 0 bases from J, the junction contained 8 bases not matched to a gene. The CDR3 has 18 amino acids. CDR1 and CDR2 (germline): GEAIGNYY, EKD. CDR3 protein: CACDRLGDTVGDTDKLIF. CDR3 sequence (DNA): TGTGCCTGTGACAGACTGGGGGATACGGTGGGGGACACCGATAAACTCATCTTT.

This clone was recorded many times. Other nucleotide sequences from this sample produce the same CDR3. The rearrangement joins TRDV2 to TRDJ1; 13 bases map to TRDD3. With V trimmed by 2 bases and J by 1 base, 3 bases remained unmatched. The CDR3 is 16 residues long. Germline values: CDR1 GEAIGNYY, CDR2 EKD. CDR3 nucleotides: TGTGCCTGTGACAAACTGGGGGATACGCGCACCGATAAACTCATCTTT. As protein: CACDKLGDTRTDKLIF.

As concerns this clone: This sample also contains other DNA sequences that code for the same CDR3. In nucleotides, the CDR3 is TGTGCCTGTGACACGTTACTGGGGGATACGGACACCGATAAACTCATCTTT. It specifies CACDTLLGDTDTDKLIF. The genes are TRDV2 and TRDJ1; 13 nucleotides line up with TRDD3. The V gene end was trimmed by 1 base and the J gene end by 0 bases; junction bases not matched to a gene: 4. The germline V gene encodes CDR1 GEAIGNYY and CDR2 EKD. The CDR3 totals 17 residues.

By share, this clone ranks as medium-sized. Other DNA sequences of this sample code for an identical CDR3. V gene TRDV2 combines with J gene TRDJ1; 8 nucleotides match TRDD3. J gave up 0 bases and V 0 bases, and 5 bases lay outside the gene matches. Germline assignment: CDR1 GEAIGNYY and CDR2 EKD. CDR3 length equals 16 residues. CDR3: CACDTLGGSDTDKLIF. The CDR3 nucleotides read TGTGCCTGTGACACCCTTGGGGGATCCGACACCGATAAACTCATCTTT.

The V call is TRDV2, the J call TRDJ1; 12 bases align to TRDD3. The CDR3 length is 17 residues. Per the germline V gene, CDR1 is GEAIGNYY and CDR2 is EKD. J was trimmed by 4 bases and V by 1 base; bases with no gene match: 9. For the CDR3, the DNA is TGTGCCTGTGACACGCTGGGGGATACGCGTGAGGGCGATAAACTCATCTTT. Translation gives CACDTLGDTREGDKLIF.